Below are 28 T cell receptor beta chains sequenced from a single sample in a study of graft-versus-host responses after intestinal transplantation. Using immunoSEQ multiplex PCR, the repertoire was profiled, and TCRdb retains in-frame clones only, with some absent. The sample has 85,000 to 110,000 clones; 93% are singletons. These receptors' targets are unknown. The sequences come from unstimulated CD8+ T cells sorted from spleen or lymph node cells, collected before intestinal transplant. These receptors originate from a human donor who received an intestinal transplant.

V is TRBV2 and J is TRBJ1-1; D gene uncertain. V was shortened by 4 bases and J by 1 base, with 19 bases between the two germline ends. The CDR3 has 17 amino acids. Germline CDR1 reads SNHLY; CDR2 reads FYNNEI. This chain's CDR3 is CASSGFDTLGENTEAFF. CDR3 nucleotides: TGTGCCAGCAGTGGGTTTGACACCCTTGGAGAGAACACTGAAGCTTTCTTT.

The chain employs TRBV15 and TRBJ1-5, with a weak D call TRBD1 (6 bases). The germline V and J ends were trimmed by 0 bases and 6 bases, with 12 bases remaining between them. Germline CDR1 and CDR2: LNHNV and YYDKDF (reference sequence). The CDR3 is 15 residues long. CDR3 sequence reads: CATSRDRGAAQPQHF. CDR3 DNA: TGTGCCACCAGCAGAGACCGGGGGGCGGCTCAGCCCCAGCATTTT.

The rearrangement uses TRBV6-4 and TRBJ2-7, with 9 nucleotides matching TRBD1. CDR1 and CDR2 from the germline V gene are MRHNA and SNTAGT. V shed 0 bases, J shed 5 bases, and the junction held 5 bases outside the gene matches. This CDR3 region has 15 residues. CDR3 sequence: CASSDSRDRAHEQYF. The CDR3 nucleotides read TGTGCCAGCAGTGACTCCCGGGACAGGGCCCACGAGCAGTACTTC.

CDR3 DNA: TGTGCCAGCAGTGACGGAGCGGCCGTCCGGTATGAGCAGTTCTTC. Amino acid sequence: CASSDGAAVRYEQFF. The chain joins TRBV25-1 to TRBJ2-1; D may be TRBD2 (5 bases). Per the germline V gene, CDR1 is MGHDK and CDR2 is SYGVNS. This CDR3 has 15 amino acids. The V end lost 3 bases, the J end lost 8 bases, and 17 bases lay between the germline ends.

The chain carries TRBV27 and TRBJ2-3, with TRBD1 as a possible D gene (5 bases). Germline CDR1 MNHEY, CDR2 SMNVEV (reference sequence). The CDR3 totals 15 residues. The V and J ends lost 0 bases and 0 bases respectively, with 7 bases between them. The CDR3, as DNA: TGTGCCAGCAGTTTATCGACAGCTAGCACAGATACGCAGTATTTT. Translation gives CASSLSTASTDTQYF.

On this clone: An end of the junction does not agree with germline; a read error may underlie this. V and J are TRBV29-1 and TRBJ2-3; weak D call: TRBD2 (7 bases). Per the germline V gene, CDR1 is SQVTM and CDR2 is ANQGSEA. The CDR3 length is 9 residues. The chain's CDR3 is CSVPGGPPF. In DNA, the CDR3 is TGCAGCGTTCCGGGGGGCCCCCCCTTT.

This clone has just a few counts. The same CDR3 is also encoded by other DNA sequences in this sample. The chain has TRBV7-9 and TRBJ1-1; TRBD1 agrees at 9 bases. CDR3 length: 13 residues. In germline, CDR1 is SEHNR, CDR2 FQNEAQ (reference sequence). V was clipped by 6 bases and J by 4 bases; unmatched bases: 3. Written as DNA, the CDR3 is TGTGCCAGCAGACAGGGGGCCGGCACTGAAGCTTTCTTT. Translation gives CASRQGAGTEAFF.

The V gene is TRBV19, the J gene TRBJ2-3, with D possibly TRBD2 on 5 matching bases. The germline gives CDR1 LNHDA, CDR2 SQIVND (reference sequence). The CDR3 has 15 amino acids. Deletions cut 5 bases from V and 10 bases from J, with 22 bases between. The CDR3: CASSPGLTGVGPQYF. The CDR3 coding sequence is TGTGCCAGTAGTCCCGGACTGACCGGCGTCGGGCCGCAGTATTTT. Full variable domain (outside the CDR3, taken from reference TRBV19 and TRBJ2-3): DGGITQSPKYLFRKEGQNVTLSCEQNLNHDAMYWYRQDPGQGLRLIYYSQIVNDFQKGDIAEGYSVSREKKESFPLTVTSAQKNPTAFYLCASSPGLTGVGPQYFGPGTRLTVL.

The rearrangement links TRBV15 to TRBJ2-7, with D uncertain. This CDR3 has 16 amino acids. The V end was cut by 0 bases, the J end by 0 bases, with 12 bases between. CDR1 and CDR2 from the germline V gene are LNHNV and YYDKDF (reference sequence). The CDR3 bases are TGTGCCACCAGCAGAGATCGCAGCTTAGACTCCTACGAGCAGTACTTC. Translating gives CATSRDRSLDSYEQYF.

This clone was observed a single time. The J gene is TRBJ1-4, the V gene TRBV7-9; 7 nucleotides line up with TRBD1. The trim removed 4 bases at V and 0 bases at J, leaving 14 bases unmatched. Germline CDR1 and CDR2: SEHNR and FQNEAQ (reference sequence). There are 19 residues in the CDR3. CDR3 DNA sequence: TGTGCCAGCAGCTCAGAAGCCCTTACAGGGGCCCCAACTAATGAAAAACTGTTTTTT. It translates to CASSSEALTGAPTNEKLFF.

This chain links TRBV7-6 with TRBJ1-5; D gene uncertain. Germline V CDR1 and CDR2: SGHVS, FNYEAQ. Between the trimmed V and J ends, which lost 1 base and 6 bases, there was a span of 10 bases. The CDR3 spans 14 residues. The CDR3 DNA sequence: TGTGCCAGCAGCTTAGGTGGGTACGGTCAGCCCCAGCATTTT. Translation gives CASSLGGYGQPQHF. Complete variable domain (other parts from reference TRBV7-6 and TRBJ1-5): GAGVSQSPRYKVTKRGQDVALRCDPISGHVSLYWYRQALGQGPEFLTYFNYEAQQDKSGLPNDRFSAERPEGSISTLTIQRTEQRDSAMYRCASSLGGYGQPQHFGDGTRLSIL.

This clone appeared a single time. The CDR3 DNA is TGTGCCAGCAGCAAGTCTAGAGGCGAGCAGTACTTC. It codes for CASSKSRGEQYF. J is TRBJ2-7 and V is TRBV7-3; D remains ambiguous. The CDR3 totals 12 residues. From germline, CDR1 is SGHTA and CDR2 FQGTGA. Between the trimmed V and J ends, which lost 5 bases and 6 bases, there was a span of 11 bases.

The CDR3 sequence is CASSFPLTGGNEQFF. The CDR3 nucleotides read TGTGCCAGCAGTTTCCCCCTCACGGGGGGTAATGAGCAGTTCTTC. The chain has TRBV7-9 and TRBJ2-1; 7 bases map to TRBD2. This CDR3 contains 15 residues. Germline assignment: CDR1 SEHNR and CDR2 FQNEAQ (reference sequence). Trimming took 6 bases from V and 7 from J; bases not matched to a gene: 12.

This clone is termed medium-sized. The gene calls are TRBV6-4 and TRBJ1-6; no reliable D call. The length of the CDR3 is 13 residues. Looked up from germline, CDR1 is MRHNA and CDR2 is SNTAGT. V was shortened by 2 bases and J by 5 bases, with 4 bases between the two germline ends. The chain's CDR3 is CASSDRNNSPLHF. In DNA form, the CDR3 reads TGTGCCAGCAGTGACAGGAATAATTCACCCCTCCACTTT.

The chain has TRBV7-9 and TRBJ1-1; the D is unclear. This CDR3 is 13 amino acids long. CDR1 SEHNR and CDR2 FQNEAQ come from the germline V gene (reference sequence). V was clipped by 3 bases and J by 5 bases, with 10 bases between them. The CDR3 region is CASSFGFRTEAFF. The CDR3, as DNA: TGTGCCAGCAGCTTCGGTTTCCGGACTGAAGCTTTCTTT.

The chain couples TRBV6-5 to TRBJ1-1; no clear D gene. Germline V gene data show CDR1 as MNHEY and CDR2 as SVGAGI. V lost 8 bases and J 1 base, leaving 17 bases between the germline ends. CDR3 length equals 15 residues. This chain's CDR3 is CASGFPALGNTEAFF. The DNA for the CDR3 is TGTGCCAGCGGGTTCCCGGCCCTCGGGAACACTGAAGCTTTCTTT.

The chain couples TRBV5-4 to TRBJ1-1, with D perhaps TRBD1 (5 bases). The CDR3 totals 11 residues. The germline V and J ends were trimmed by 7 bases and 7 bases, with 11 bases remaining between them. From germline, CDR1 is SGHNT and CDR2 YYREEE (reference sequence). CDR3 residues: CASSLDSEAFF. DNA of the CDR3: TGTGCCAGCTCCCTCGACAGTGAAGCTTTCTTT.

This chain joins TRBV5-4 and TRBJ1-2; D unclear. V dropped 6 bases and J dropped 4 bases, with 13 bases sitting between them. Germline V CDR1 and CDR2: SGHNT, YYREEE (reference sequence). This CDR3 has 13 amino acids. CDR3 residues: CASKEGFLYGYTF. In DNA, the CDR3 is TGTGCCAGCAAGGAAGGGTTCCTCTATGGCTACACCTTC.

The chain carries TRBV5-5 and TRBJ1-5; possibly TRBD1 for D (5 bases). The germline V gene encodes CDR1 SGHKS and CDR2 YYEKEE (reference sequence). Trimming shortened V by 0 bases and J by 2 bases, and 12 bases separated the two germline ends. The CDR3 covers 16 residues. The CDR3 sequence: CASSLGMDTRNQPQHF. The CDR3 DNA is TGTGCCAGCAGCTTGGGCATGGACACCCGCAATCAGCCCCAGCATTTT. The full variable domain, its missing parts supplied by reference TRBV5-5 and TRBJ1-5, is DAGVTQSPTHLIKTRGQQVTLRCSPISGHKSVSWYQQVLGQGPQFIFQYYEKEERGRGNFPDRFSARQFPNYSSELNVNALLLGDSALYLCASSLGMDTRNQPQHFGDGTRLSIL.

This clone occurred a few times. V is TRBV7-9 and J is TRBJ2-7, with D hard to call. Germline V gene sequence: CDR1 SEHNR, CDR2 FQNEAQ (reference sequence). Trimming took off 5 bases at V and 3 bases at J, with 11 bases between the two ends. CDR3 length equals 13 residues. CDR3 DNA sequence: TGTGCCAGCAGCCCTGTCCGAGACTACGAGCAGTACTTC. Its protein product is CASSPVRDYEQYF. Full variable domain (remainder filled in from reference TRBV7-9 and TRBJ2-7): DTGVSQNPRHKITKRGQNVTFRCDPISEHNRLYWYRQTLGQGPEFLTYFQNEAQLEKSRLLSDRFSAERPKGSFSTLEIQRTEQGDSAMYLCASSPVRDYEQYFGPGTRLTVT.

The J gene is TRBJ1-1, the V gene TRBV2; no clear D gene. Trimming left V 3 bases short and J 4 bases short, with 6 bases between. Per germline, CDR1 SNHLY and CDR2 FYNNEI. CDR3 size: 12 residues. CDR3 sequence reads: CASSDWSTEAFF. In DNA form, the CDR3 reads TGTGCCAGCAGTGACTGGTCCACTGAAGCTTTCTTT.

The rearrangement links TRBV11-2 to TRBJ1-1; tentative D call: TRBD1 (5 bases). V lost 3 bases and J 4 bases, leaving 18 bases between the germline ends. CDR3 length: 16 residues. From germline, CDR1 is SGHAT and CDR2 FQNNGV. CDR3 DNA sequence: TGTGCCAGCAGCTTTAACCCGGGGGGGGAGGGCACTGAAGCTTTCTTT. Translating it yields CASSFNPGGEGTEAFF.

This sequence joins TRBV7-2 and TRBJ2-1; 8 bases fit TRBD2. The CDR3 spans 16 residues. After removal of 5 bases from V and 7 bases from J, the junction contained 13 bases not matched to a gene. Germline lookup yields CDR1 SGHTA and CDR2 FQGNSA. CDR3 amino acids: CASSPLPGGPRNEQFF. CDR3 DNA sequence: TGTGCCAGCAGCCCCCTCCCGGGGGGGCCCCGGAATGAGCAGTTCTTC.

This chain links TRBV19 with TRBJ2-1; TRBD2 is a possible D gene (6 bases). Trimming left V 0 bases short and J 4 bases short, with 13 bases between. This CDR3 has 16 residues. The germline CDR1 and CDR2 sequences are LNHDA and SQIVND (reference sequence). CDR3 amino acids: CASSIDPAGNYNEQFF. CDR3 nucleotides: TGTGCCAGTAGTATAGACCCGGCGGGGAATTACAATGAGCAGTTCTTC.

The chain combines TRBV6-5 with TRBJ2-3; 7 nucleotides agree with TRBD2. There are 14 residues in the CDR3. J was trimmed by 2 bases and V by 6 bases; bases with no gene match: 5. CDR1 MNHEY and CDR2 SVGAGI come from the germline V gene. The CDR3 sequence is CASSGAGSTDTQYF. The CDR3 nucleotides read TGTGCCAGCAGCGGAGCGGGGTCCACAGATACGCAGTATTTT.

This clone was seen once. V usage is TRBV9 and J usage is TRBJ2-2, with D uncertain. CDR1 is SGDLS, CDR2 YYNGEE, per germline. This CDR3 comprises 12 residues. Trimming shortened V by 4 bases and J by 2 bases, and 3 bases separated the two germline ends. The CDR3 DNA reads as TGTGCCAGCAGCTCCAACACCGGGGAGCTGTTTTTT. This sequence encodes CASSSNTGELFF.

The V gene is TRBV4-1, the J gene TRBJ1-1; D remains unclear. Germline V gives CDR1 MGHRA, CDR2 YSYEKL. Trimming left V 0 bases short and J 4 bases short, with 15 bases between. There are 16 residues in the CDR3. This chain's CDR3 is CASSQEGAPGSTEAFF. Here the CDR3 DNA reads TGCGCCAGCAGCCAAGAGGGTGCCCCGGGGAGCACTGAAGCTTTCTTT.

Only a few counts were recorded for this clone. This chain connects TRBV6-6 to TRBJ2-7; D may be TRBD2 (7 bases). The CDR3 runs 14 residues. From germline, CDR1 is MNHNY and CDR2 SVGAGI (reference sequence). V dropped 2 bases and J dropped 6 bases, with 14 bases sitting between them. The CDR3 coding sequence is TGTGCCAGCAGTTACGGTGGGGGGGCGGCCGAGCAGTACTTC. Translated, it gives CASSYGGGAAEQYF.